The clone carrying this T cell receptor beta chain rates as medium-sized (0.01 to 0.1%). Its antigen is not known. CDR1 LGHNA and CDR2 YSLEER come from the germline V gene. Deletions cut 1 base from V and 6 bases from J, with 18 bases between. CDR3 length: 17 residues. Unique molecular identifiers (one per individual cDNA molecule) were attached. Each CDR3 protein gets one entry after TCRdb re-called the 5' RACE reads with MiXCR. There are about 23,000 distinct CDR3 sequences in the sample; around 5% occur only once, and around 11% lies in the top ten. This sample was included in a study of early T cells in non-severe SARS-CoV-2 infection. Study information: Sequencing used unsorted whole-blood bulk RNA, so chains lack pairing.

Study-wide findings and caveats: VDJdb-based matching was biased toward anti-spike CD8 responses and missed private and CD4 specificities.

The rearrangement links TRBV4-3 to TRBJ1-4; no clear D gene. Sequencing was performed on whole blood. The TCR originated in an adult who was a healthcare worker with PCR-confirmed SARS-CoV-2 infection or an uninfected control (not recorded which). The CDR3 sequence is CASSQAARLRTYEKLFF. CDR3 DNA sequence: TGCGCCAGCAGCCAAGCAGCACGCTTGAGAACCTATGAAAAACTGTTTTTT.